The rows below give T cell receptor beta chains drawn from one sample of a study of blood T cell repertoires in COVID-19. The table came from immunoSEQ multiplex PCR; TCRdb's copy has only in-frame clones and leaves some out. The table has 30,000 to 45,000 clones, about 82% seen once. Sequencing input: peripheral blood. Receptors were obtained from a human donor in a cohort sampled during active COVID-19. Each CDR3 is given with its conserved first and last residue. D genes are given only for firm matches. A clone size is listed for some rows: how often the clone was seen (once, few, many), or a class if it is expanded.

size	V	J	D	DNA	CDR3
.	TRBV15	TRBJ1-2	.	TGTGCCACCAGCACCCGATTGGGAGATGGCTACACCTTC	CATSTRLGDGYTF
.	TRBV7-6	TRBJ2-3	TRBD2	TGTGCCAGCGTGGGGGGGTACGGCACAGATACGCAGTATTTT	CASVGGYGTDTQYF
.	TRBV5-4	TRBJ1-2	TRBD1	TGTGCCAGCAGGGGGGGACAGCTTCCCTATGGCTACACCTTC	CASRGGQLPYGYTF
.	TRBV12-3/TRBV12-4	TRBJ1-1	.	TGTGCCAGCAGTTTACAGATGGAAGCTTTCTTT	CASSLQMEAFF
.	TRBV5-6	TRBJ2-3	.	TGTGCCAGCGAGGGGGTGTCCACACCAGATACGCAGTATTTT	CASEGVSTPDTQYF
.	TRBV5-1	TRBJ2-3	.	TGCGCCAGCAGTAGGGGTTTCACAGATACGCAGTATTTT	CASSRGFTDTQYF
.	TRBV7-9	TRBJ2-5	TRBD1	TGTGCCAGCAGCTTAATGGGCAGGGGGAAAGAGCAAGAGACCCAGTACTTC	CASSLMGRGKEQETQYF
.	TRBV5-6	TRBJ2-7	.	TGTGCCAGCAGCTGGAGGATTTCACCTGGCGACGAGCAGTACTTC	CASSWRISPGDEQYF
.	TRBV5-1	TRBJ2-1	TRBD2	TGCGCCAGCAGCTTGGAACCTAGCGGACCCTACAATGAGCAGTTCTTC	CASSLEPSGPYNEQFF
.	TRBV5-1	TRBJ1-4	.	TGCGCCAGTAGGCTCCAGGGTTCGGATGAAAAACTGTTTTTT	CASRLQGSDEKLFF
.	TRBV12-3/TRBV12-4	TRBJ2-7	.	TGTGCCAGCACCTCCTTCGGTTCCTACGAGCAGTACTTC	CASTSFGSYEQYF
once	TRBV6-2/TRBV6-3	TRBJ2-7	TRBD1	TGTGCCAGCAGTAGCGGACAGGGACTGGCCTACGAGCAGTACTTC	CASSSGQGLAYEQYF
.	TRBV6-5	TRBJ2-7	TRBD1	TGTGCCAGCAGGCCGGACAGGGGGATTTTTGAGCAGTACTTC	CASRPDRGIFEQYF
.	TRBV9	TRBJ2-2	.	TGTGCCAGCAGCGTAGGTGACAGGACAACGAACACCGGGGAGCTGTTTTTT	CASSVGDRTTNTGELFF
.	TRBV4-3	TRBJ1-1	TRBD1	TGCGCCAGCAGCCAAGGACAGGGTGGGACTGAAGCTTTCTTT	CASSQGQGGTEAFF
once	TRBV6-4	TRBJ2-3	.	TGTGCCAGCAGTGTTGACGGCCTAGAAGCGCAGTATTTT	CASSVDGLEAQYF
.	TRBV5-1	TRBJ2-3	TRBD2	TGCGCCAGCAGCGAGACCTTGACTAGCGGCGGAACAGATACGCAGTATTTT	CASSETLTSGGTDTQYF
.	TRBV19	TRBJ2-3	TRBD2	TGTGCCAGTAGTATGCGTTTGCTAGCGGGGGGGGGTGACACAGATACGCAGTATTTT	CASSMRLLAGGGDTDTQYF
.	TRBV7-3	TRBJ2-5	TRBD2	TGTGCCAGCAGCCCCCGACTAGCGGGGGGGAGGGAGACCCAGTACTTC	CASSPRLAGGRETQYF
.	TRBV5-4	TRBJ2-1	TRBD2	TGTGCCAGCAGCCCCGGGGGGCTAGCGGGGGAAAATGAGCAGTTCTTC	CASSPGGLAGENEQFF
.	TRBV29-1	TRBJ2-2	TRBD1	TGCAGCGTTCGGGAACAGGGGGTCGGGGAGCTGTTTTTT	CSVREQGVGELFF
once	TRBV5-1	TRBJ2-7	TRBD1	TGCGCCAGCAGCACAGGACAGGGGCTCGTATCGCGCGAGCAGTACTTC	CASSTGQGLVSREQYF
.	TRBV27	TRBJ2-3	.	TGTGCCAGTACGCGACTCTCTAGCACAGATACGCAGTATTTT	CASTRLSSTDTQYF
.	TRBV2	TRBJ2-7	TRBD1	TGTGCCAGCAGAACCGGGACAGGGGTTGGCGAGCAGTACTTC	CASRTGTGVGEQYF
.	TRBV9	TRBJ2-7	.	TGTGCCAGCAGCGTAAAACCAGATCCCTCCTACGAGCAGTACTTC	CASSVKPDPSYEQYF
.	TRBV29-1	TRBJ1-4	.	TGCAGCGTTGTACGGGATACTAAACTGTTTTTT	CSVVRDTKLFF
.	TRBV6-5	TRBJ1-1	.	TGTGCCACGATTACAGGGAGAGGCGCTGAAGCTTTCTTT	CATITGRGAEAFF
.	TRBV20-1	TRBJ1-1	TRBD1	TGCAGTCTTACTCCGGGACAGGAAGCTTTCTTT	CSLTPGQEAFF
.	TRBV7-2	TRBJ2-1	TRBD1	TGTGCCAGCAGAACGGGACAGATTTTCAATGAGCAGTTCTTC	CASRTGQIFNEQFF
few	TRBV10-3	TRBJ1-1	TRBD1	TGTGCCATCAGCCCGGGACAGGATAGCACTGAAGCTTTCTTT	CAISPGQDSTEAFF
.	TRBV28	TRBJ1-2	.	TGTGCCAGCAGTTCGCGGTACTATGGCTACACCTTC	CASSSRYYGYTF